Listed below are T cell receptor beta chains from one sample, sequenced in a study of cytomegalovirus exposure and HLA in healthy donors. Produced via immunoSEQ multiplex PCR; TCRdb's table is partial and in-frame only. The data contain around 200,000 clones, approximately 82% of them singletons. The sample was PBMCs. These receptors were collected from a woman aged 35 to 49 in good health and CMV-seronegative. Both conserved end residues are part of each CDR3. A D gene is named only where the DNA matches it firmly. Some rows mark clone size as missing; the rest say once, few, many or name a class of expanded clone.

j_call d_call v_call clone_size cdr3_nt cdr3_aa
TRBJ2-1 TRBD2 TRBV7-2 - TGTGCCAGCAGCTTACCTCAGCGGGGGAGGGAGCAGTTCTTC CASSLPQRGREQFF
TRBJ2-6 - TRBV19 - TGTGCCAGTAGTATTAGGGCAGGGCTCTCTGGGGCCAACGTCCTGACTTTC CASSIRAGLSGANVLTF
TRBJ1-2 - TRBV10-2 - TGCGCCAGCAGCGAGGGAGGGCCCGGTGGCTACACCTTC CASSEGGPGGYTF
TRBJ2-3 - TRBV30 - TGTGCCTGGGCCTCCGGGCTGAAGGAGGCAGATACGCAGTATTTT CAWASGLKEADTQYF
TRBJ2-2 TRBD1 TRBV30 - TGTGCCTGCCAGCGGGACAGGGGGCTACCCGGGGAGCTGTTTTTT CACQRDRGLPGELFF
TRBJ2-3 TRBD2 TRBV7-3 - TGTGCCAGCAGCCCACTGGGGGGGGTTGGGGATACGCAGTATTTT CASSPLGGVGDTQYF
TRBJ2-7 TRBD1 TRBV7-9 - TGTGCCAGCAGTTTCGGACAGGCCTACGAGCAGTACTTC CASSFGQAYEQYF
TRBJ1-5 - TRBV27 - TGTGCCAGCAGACTAGGTACAGGGCATCAGCCCCAGCATTTT CASRLGTGHQPQHF
TRBJ2-4 - TRBV5-6 - TGTGCCAGCAGCAGAGACGGGGGAAACATTCAGTACTTC CASSRDGGNIQYF
TRBJ1-6 TRBD1 TRBV5-6 - TGTGCCAGCAGCTTCCGGGACAGGGGAGATTCACCCCTCCACTTT CASSFRDRGDSPLHF
TRBJ2-1 TRBD1 TRBV11-3 - TGTGCCAGCAGCGGACAGGGACAGCACAATGAGCAGTTCTTC CASSGQGQHNEQFF
TRBJ1-6 - TRBV18 - TGTGCCAGCTCACCAGGGCAGGGAAATTCACCCCTCCACTTT CASSPGQGNSPLHF
TRBJ2-1 - TRBV9 - TGTGCCAGCAGCGTAGTCGGGAACTCCTACAATGAGCAGTTCTTC CASSVVGNSYNEQFF
TRBJ1-1 - TRBV5-6 - TGTGCCAGCAGCTTATTGGGGGGTGAAGCTTTCTTT CASSLLGGEAFF
TRBJ2-5 TRBD2 TRBV5-4 - TGTGCCAGCGGAATGGGACTAGCGATAGAGACCCAGTACTTC CASGMGLAIETQYF
TRBJ2-3 - TRBV5-1 - TGCGCCAGCAGCTTGGCCTCCCGGGGGTCTGGCACAGATACGCAGTATTTT CASSLASRGSGTDTQYF
TRBJ2-7 - TRBV2 - TGTGCCAGCAGCTGGACAGTGAGGGACCACGAGCAGTACTTC CASSWTVRDHEQYF
TRBJ2-2 TRBD1 TRBV18 - TGTGCCAGCTCCGCGAAGGGGGCAGGCACCGGGGAGCTGTTTTTT CASSAKGAGTGELFF
TRBJ2-7 - TRBV5-8 - TGTGCCAGCAGCGCCCCGGGACAACTCTACGAGCAGTACTTC CASSAPGQLYEQYF
TRBJ2-7 TRBD1 TRBV6-5 once TGTGCCAGCAGTTACGGAGGACAGGGCTCCTACGAGCAGTACTTC CASSYGGQGSYEQYF
TRBJ2-7 - TRBV28 - TGTGCCAGCAGTTTATGGCAGGAAAAGAGGTACTTC CASSLWQEKRYF
TRBJ2-5 - TRBV7-6 - TGTGCCAGCAGCCAGGTCCCGTCCCCCCAAGAGACCCAGTACTTC CASSQVPSPQETQYF